This T cell receptor (beta chain) originates from a study of CD8 T cells in Susac syndrome. For the study at large: When blood was drawn, the patients with Susac syndrome were therapy-naive, on corticosteroids, or on intravenous immunoglobulin alone.

TCR beta sequences were obtained from blood CD8+ and CD4+ T cells. Reverse transcription used roughly 0.45 to 1 ug RNA and random hexamers. MiXCR, run by TCRdb on the immunoSEQ multiplex PCR reads, gives a single entry per CDR3 protein. The sample includes some 180,000 distinct CDR3 sequences, about 91% seen only once; the top ten take 0.085% to 0.1%. Germline V lookup: CDR1 DFQATT, CDR2 SNEGSKA (reference sequence). The V end lost 3 bases, the J end lost 10 bases, and 15 bases lay between the germline ends. The CDR3 is 12 residues long. The TCR comes from a human donor with Susac syndrome. This chain connects TRBV20-1 to TRBJ1-2; tentatively, D is TRBD1 (5 bases). The sequenced sample was CD4+ T cells from PBMCs. CDR3 sequence reads: CSASGGSKDYTF. In nucleotides, the CDR3 is TGCAGTGCTAGCGGGGGGAGCAAAGACTACACCTTC.